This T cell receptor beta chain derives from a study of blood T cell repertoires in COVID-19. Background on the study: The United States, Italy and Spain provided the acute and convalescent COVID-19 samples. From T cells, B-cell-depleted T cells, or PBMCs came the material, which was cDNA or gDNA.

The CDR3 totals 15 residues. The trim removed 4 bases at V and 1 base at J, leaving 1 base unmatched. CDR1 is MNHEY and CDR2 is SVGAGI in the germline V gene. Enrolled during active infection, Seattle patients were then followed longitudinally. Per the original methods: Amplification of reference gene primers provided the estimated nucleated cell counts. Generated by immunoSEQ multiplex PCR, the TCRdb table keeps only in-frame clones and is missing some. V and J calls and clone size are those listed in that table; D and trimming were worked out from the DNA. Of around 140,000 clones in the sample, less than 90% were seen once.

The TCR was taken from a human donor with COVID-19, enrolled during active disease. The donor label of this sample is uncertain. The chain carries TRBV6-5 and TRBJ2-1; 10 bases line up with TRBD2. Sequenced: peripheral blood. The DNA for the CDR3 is TGTGCCAGCAGTTCTAGCGGGGGTTCCTACAATGAGCAGTTCTTC. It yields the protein CASSSSGGSYNEQFF.